A selection of T cell receptor beta chains follows, all from one sample in a study of T-cell memory formation after mild COVID-19. TCRdb re-called the 5' RACE reads through MiXCR, storing one row per CDR3 protein. The sample records approximately 410,000 distinct CDR3 sequences, 23% being singletons. What was sequenced was PBMCs or a T cell subset sorted from them (not recorded which). The receptors come from an adult woman who had mild COVID-19 (a few samples of this study predate the infection). Cell type and time point are not known. Each CDR3 is given with its conserved first and last residue. D genes are given only for firm matches. Some rows have no size entry. The others give once, few or many, or a class for an expanded clone.

TRBV7-2	TRBJ2-3	TRBD2	few	TGTGCCAGCAAGGACGGCGGGAGACTAGATACGCAGTATTTT	CASKDGGRLDTQYF
TRBV11-3	TRBJ2-1	TRBD1	.	TGTGCCAGCAGCTTAGAGGGCAGGGGGCATGAGCAGTTCTTC	CASSLEGRGHEQFF
TRBV5-5	TRBJ1-3	.	few	TGTGCCAGCAGCTTGGAAGGCGTGGGGTCTGGAAACACCATATATTTT	CASSLEGVGSGNTIYF
TRBV6-6	TRBJ2-5	TRBD1	.	TGTGCCAGCAGACCTAGACAGGGCCAAGAGACCCAGTACTTC	CASRPRQGQETQYF
TRBV5-1	TRBJ2-3	.	.	TGCGCCAGCAGAGAAACCGAGACTAGAGATTTCTCGACAGATACGCAGTATTTT	CASRETETRDFSTDTQYF
TRBV11-2	TRBJ2-2	TRBD1	.	TGTGCCAGCAGAATTCCGGGACAGAAGACCGGGGAGCTGTTTTTT	CASRIPGQKTGELFF
TRBV28	TRBJ2-7	.	few	TGTGCCAGCAGCGAAACGCCGCCCTCCTACGAGCAGTACTTC	CASSETPPSYEQYF
TRBV9	TRBJ2-3	TRBD2	.	TGTGCCAGCAGCGCGGGGGGGGCGACGAGCACAGATACGCAGTATTTT	CASSAGGATSTDTQYF
TRBV5-1	TRBJ2-1	.	many	TGCGCCAGCAGCTTATCAGCGGTCTCCTACAATGAGCAGTTCTTC	CASSLSAVSYNEQFF
TRBV25-1	TRBJ2-6	.	few	TGTGCCAGCAGTGGCCGGGCCCGCGGCTCTGGGGCCAACGTCCTGACTTTC	CASSGRARGSGANVLTF
TRBV3-1	TRBJ1-1	.	.	TGTGCCAGCAGCCAAGGGGGAGGGAACACTGAAGCTTTCTTT	CASSQGGGNTEAFF
TRBV4-3	TRBJ1-1	.	.	TGCGCCAGCAGCCAAGGTGCGGCAGGGAGGGATGAAGCTTTCTTT	CASSQGAAGRDEAFF
TRBV12-3/TRBV12-4	TRBJ2-4	.	.	TGTGCCAGCAGTCGGTCACAGGGTCGGAACATTCAGTACTTC	CASSRSQGRNIQYF
TRBV5-1	TRBJ2-3	.	few	TGCGCCAGTTCCCGATCGGACAGACCCGACACAGATACGCAGTATTTT	CASSRSDRPDTDTQYF
TRBV29-1	TRBJ2-7	.	few	TGCAGCGTTGAGGAGGGACCAAGCTACGAGCAGTACTTC	CSVEEGPSYEQYF
TRBV6-5	TRBJ2-1	.	.	TGTGCCAGCAGTTACCCTGTAGGGGAGCACAATGAGCAGTTCTTC	CASSYPVGEHNEQFF
TRBV2	TRBJ2-1	.	.	TGTGCCAGCAGTCCGTTTGGACAGCCCGAGCAGTTCTTC	CASSPFGQPEQFF
TRBV5-6	TRBJ2-1	TRBD2	.	TGTGCCAGCAGCTTCTCACTAGCGGGGAAAAATGAGCAGTTCTTC	CASSFSLAGKNEQFF
TRBV5-1	TRBJ2-7	TRBD1	many	TGCGCCAGCAGAGAACGGGGACAGTCTTCCTACGAGCAGTACTTC	CASRERGQSSYEQYF
TRBV2	TRBJ2-2	TRBD2	.	TGTGCCAGCAGCAGACTAGCGGGACGGACCGGGGAGCTGTTTTTT	CASSRLAGRTGELFF
TRBV7-6	TRBJ2-5	.	few	TGTGCCAGCAGCTTAGCGTGGGTGGGCAGGCCTTCCAGGGAGACCCAGTACTTC	CASSLAWVGRPSRETQYF
TRBV9	TRBJ2-7	TRBD1	.	TGTGCCAGCAGCGAACATGACAGGGGGCAATTTTACGAGCAGTACTTC	CASSEHDRGQFYEQYF
TRBV5-4	TRBJ1-1	.	.	TGTGCCAGCAGCTTGCGGGCTCCTACCGGGGCATCTGCTGAAGCTTTCTTT	CASSLRAPTGASAEAFF
TRBV5-4	TRBJ1-2	TRBD1	.	TGTGCCAGCAGCTTGGTCAAGACAGGGAACTATGGCTACACCTTC	CASSLVKTGNYGYTF
TRBV6-1	TRBJ1-2	TRBD1	.	TGTGCCAGCCGACACCCGGACAGGGCGAGCTATGGCTACACCTTC	CASRHPDRASYGYTF
TRBV6-5	TRBJ1-2	TRBD1	few	TGTGCCAGCAGAAATGGAGGGACAGGGCGAGATGGCTACACCTTC	CASRNGGTGRDGYTF
TRBV2	TRBJ1-4	.	.	TGTGCCAGCAGTGACTACGGGGGGCTCGTGTTTTTT	CASSDYGGLVFF
TRBV20-1	TRBJ1-1	.	many	TGCAGTGCTAGAGATCACCTTATGGGGATGGACACTGAAGCTTTCTTT	CSARDHLMGMDTEAFF
TRBV7-2	TRBJ2-3	.	.	TGTGCCAGCACTCTGGGGGTTGCGCAGTATTTT	CASTLGVAQYF
TRBV9	TRBJ2-1	.	.	TGTGCCAGCAGCTCGACAGGAACCTACAATGAGCAGTTCTTC	CASSSTGTYNEQFF
TRBV2	TRBJ1-1	.	.	TGTGCCAGCAGTGGCCTATGGGGATTTGGGGACACTGAAGCTTTCTTT	CASSGLWGFGDTEAFF
TRBV14	TRBJ2-2	.	few	TGTGCCAGCAGCCGAGCTCGGAACACCGGGGAGCTGTTTTTT	CASSRARNTGELFF
TRBV7-8	TRBJ1-1	TRBD1	few	TGTGCCAGCAGCTCGCTAACTAGTGGACAGGGGGGTACTGAAGCTTTCTTT	CASSSLTSGQGGTEAFF
TRBV4-1	TRBJ2-3	.	.	TGCGCCAGCAGCCAAGCCCAACCCTGGACGGCTAGCACAGATACGCAGTATTTT	CASSQAQPWTASTDTQYF
TRBV24-1	TRBJ2-3	.	.	TGTGCCACCAGTGGGGGGGAACAGGCCACAGATACGCAGTATTTT	CATSGGEQATDTQYF
TRBV10-3	TRBJ2-7	.	.	TGTGCCATCAGTGAGCCGGACCGTTACTACGAGCAGTACTTC	CAISEPDRYYEQYF
TRBV5-1	TRBJ2-7	.	.	TGCGCCAGCAGCAACTTAGACGGTACCTACGAGCAGTACTTC	CASSNLDGTYEQYF
TRBV7-2	TRBJ2-1	TRBD2	.	TGTGCCAGCAGCCCACCGGGACTATCATACAATGAGCAGTTCTTC	CASSPPGLSYNEQFF
TRBV25-1	TRBJ1-1	.	.	TGTGCCAGCAGAACAGGCTGGGCTGAAGCTTTCTTT	CASRTGWAEAFF
TRBV7-2	TRBJ1-1	.	.	TGTGCCAGCAGCTTAAGACAGATGATGAACACTGAAGCTTTCTTT	CASSLRQMMNTEAFF
TRBV5-1	TRBJ2-3	.	.	TGCGCCAGCAGCTCCGGGACCTTCCCGAGCACAGATACGCAGTATTTT	CASSSGTFPSTDTQYF
TRBV27	TRBJ2-5	.	few	TGTGCCAGCAGTTTATTTGTCGCGGAGACCCAGTACTTC	CASSLFVAETQYF
TRBV4-1	TRBJ1-1	.	few	TGCGCCAGCAGCCACTTTGGGGGTGACACTGAAGCTTTCTTT	CASSHFGGDTEAFF
TRBV24-1	TRBJ2-1	.	few	TGTGCCACCAGACCGGGGGGCGATCCTTTGAGCTCCTACAATGAGCAGTTCTTC	CATRPGGDPLSSYNEQFF
TRBV19	TRBJ2-7	TRBD2	.	TGTGCCAGTAGTATTGTACTAGCGGCCTCCTACGAGCAGTACTTC	CASSIVLAASYEQYF
TRBV5-6	TRBJ2-1	.	few	TGTGCCAGCAGCACTGGGGGGGGCACTGAGCAGTTCTTC	CASSTGGGTEQFF
TRBV12-3/TRBV12-4	TRBJ2-1	TRBD1	few	TGTGCCAGCAGTCACAACAGGGGGCCGGTCAATGAGCAGTTCTTC	CASSHNRGPVNEQFF